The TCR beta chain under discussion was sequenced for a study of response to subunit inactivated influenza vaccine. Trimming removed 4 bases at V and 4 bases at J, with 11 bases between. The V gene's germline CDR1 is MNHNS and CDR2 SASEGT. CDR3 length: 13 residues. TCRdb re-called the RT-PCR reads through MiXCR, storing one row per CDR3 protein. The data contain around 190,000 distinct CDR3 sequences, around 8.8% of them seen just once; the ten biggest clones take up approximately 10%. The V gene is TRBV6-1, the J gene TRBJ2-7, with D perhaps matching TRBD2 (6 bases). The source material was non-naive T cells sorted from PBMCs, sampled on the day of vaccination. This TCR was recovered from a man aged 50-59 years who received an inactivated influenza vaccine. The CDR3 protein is CASSAQEGYEQYF. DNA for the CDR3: TGTGCCAGCAGTGCGCAGGAGGGGTACGAGCAGTACTTC.